The 15 T cell receptor beta chains below all came from one sample that was sequenced in a study of T cell changes during pregnancy in multiple sclerosis. Sequencing used immunoSEQ multiplex PCR; TCRdb keeps in-frame clones, though not all of them. Counted here are tens of thousands of clones, roughly 92% occurring once; the ten biggest clones make up approximately 3.3%. This specimen consisted of peripheral blood, obtained after pregnancy. The receptors stem from a female donor in good health, enrolled as a control in a pregnancy study.

CDR3 in DNA: TGTGCCAGCAGCTCGGGAGCAGGGGGTGTGAACACTGAAGCTTTCTTT. Its translation: CASSSGAGGVNTEAFF. The rearrangement links TRBV5-8 to TRBJ1-1, with TRBD1 matching over 7 bases. The V segment lost 3 bases and the J segment 0 bases; nucleotides outside the gene matches: 8. The CDR3 totals 16 residues. Germline V CDR1 and CDR2: SGHTS, YDEGEE. Filled out from reference TRBV5-8 and TRBJ1-1, the complete variable domain reads EAGVTQSPTHLIKTRGQQATLRCSPISGHTSVYWYQQALGLGLQFLLWYDEGEERNRGNFPPRFSGRQFPNYSSELNVNALELEDSALYLCASSSGAGGVNTEAFFGQGTRLTVV.

The chain combines TRBV28 with TRBJ2-3; 8 nucleotides agree with TRBD2. Germline trimming cut 9 bases from V and 8 bases from J; bases unmatched to any gene: 13. CDR3 size: 14 residues. Per germline, CDR1 MDHEN and CDR2 SYDVKM. CDR3 sequence: CASIGGLVSITQYF. CDR3 DNA sequence: TGTGCCAGTATAGGGGGACTAGTCTCTATTACGCAGTATTTT.

The chain joins TRBV7-9 to TRBJ2-1; the match to TRBD1 covers 10 bases. The CDR3 is 13 amino acids. Germline values: CDR1 SEHNR, CDR2 FQNEAQ (reference sequence). With V trimmed by 6 bases and J by 8 bases, 4 bases remained unmatched. The CDR3 nucleotides are TGTGCCAGCAGTCGGGACAGGGGCGATGAGCAGTTCTTC. It specifies CASSRDRGDEQFF.

This clone was detected a few times. CDR3 coding DNA: TGTGCCAGTAGTACCCTAACGGGACAGTATTCACCCCTCCACTTT. It is translated as CASSTLTGQYSPLHF. The V and J genes are TRBV19 and TRBJ1-6; TRBD1 matches at 7 bases. The ends lost 4 bases at V and 8 bases at J; junction bases unmatched: 8. Germline V CDR1 and CDR2: LNHDA, SQIVND (reference sequence). CDR3 length equals 15 residues. The full variable domain, in which reference TRBV19 and TRBJ1-6 provide the parts outside the CDR3, is DGGITQSPKYLFRKEGQNVTLSCEQNLNHDAMYWYRQDPGQGLRLIYYSQIVNDFQKGDIAEGYSVSREKKESFPLTVTSAQKNPTAFYLCASSTLTGQYSPLHFGNGTRLTVT.

The J gene is TRBJ1-5, the V gene TRBV23-1; D ambiguous. TRBV23-1 qualifies as an ORF whose function is uncertain. This CDR3 is 14 amino acids long. V was shortened by 3 bases and J by 7 bases, with 13 bases between the two germline ends. The DNA of the CDR3 is TGCGCCAGCAGTCACTCCCTAGAGGGCCAGCCCCAGCATTTT. Its translation: CASSHSLEGQPQHF.

The V gene is TRBV27, the J gene TRBJ2-1, with TRBD2 matching 13 bases. Germline values: CDR1 MNHEY, CDR2 SMNVEV (reference sequence). Unmatched junction bases numbered 5, after V lost 8 bases and J lost 7 bases. This CDR3 spans 14 amino acids. The CDR3 loop reads CASWTSGRSNEQFF. Written as DNA, the CDR3 is TGTGCCAGCTGGACTAGCGGGAGATCGAATGAGCAGTTCTTC.

CDR3 coding DNA: TGTGCCAGCACCCTAGGTAGGGGGAGAGATACGCAGTATTTT. Translation: CASTLGRGRDTQYF. This chain connects TRBV6-1 to TRBJ2-3; maybe TRBD1 (6 bases). Trimming removed 7 bases at V and 5 bases at J, with 16 bases between. Germline V gene sequence: CDR1 MNHNS, CDR2 SASEGT. CDR3 length equals 14 residues.

V is TRBV27 and J is TRBJ2-5, with a tentative D call TRBD2 (6 bases). CDR1 is MNHEY and CDR2 is SMNVEV in the germline V gene (reference sequence). The CDR3 length is 14 residues. The germline V and J ends were trimmed by 4 bases and 1 base, with 10 bases remaining between them. The CDR3 loop reads CASSSRDFQETQYF. Here the CDR3 DNA reads TGTGCCAGCAGTTCCCGGGACTTCCAAGAGACCCAGTACTTC.

This chain links TRBV7-9 with TRBJ2-1, with D hard to call. V lost 3 bases and J lost 2, with 8 bases in between. The CDR3 loop spans 14 amino acids. From germline, CDR1 is SEHNR and CDR2 FQNEAQ (reference sequence). The CDR3 sequence: CASSFRETYNEQFF. Here the CDR3 DNA reads TGTGCCAGCAGCTTTCGAGAAACCTACAATGAGCAGTTCTTC.

J is TRBJ2-5 and V is TRBV29-1; 7 nucleotides line up with TRBD2. The ends lost 2 bases at V and 5 bases at J; junction bases unmatched: 5. CDR1 and CDR2 from the germline V gene are SQVTM and ANQGSEA. This CDR3 is 13 amino acids long. The CDR3 DNA reads TGCAGCGTTGAACCGGGAGGCGAGGAGACCCAGTACTTC. Translation gives CSVEPGGEETQYF.

This chain connects TRBV19 to TRBJ2-1; 8 bases agree with TRBD2. Germline CDR1 is LNHDA and CDR2 is SQIVND (reference sequence). This CDR3 is 16 amino acids long. Trimming at V came to 3 bases and at J to 2 bases, leaving 6 bases not matched to a gene. CDR3 DNA sequence: TGTGCCAGTAGTATTCTGGCGGGAGGCACCTACAATGAGCAGTTCTTC. Translating gives CASSILAGGTYNEQFF.

The V and J genes are TRBV25-1 and TRBJ1-6; D not certain. The CDR3 totals 13 residues. Trimming stripped 6 bases from V and 17 bases from J, with 20 bases between. CDR1 and CDR2 from the germline V gene are MGHDK and SYGVNS. Here the CDR3 DNA reads TGTGCCAGCAGAGATCCCGTGACGGCGGCCGTCCACTTT. Amino acids: CASRDPVTAAVHF.

This sequence joins TRBV7-3 and TRBJ2-5; TRBD2 aligns across 12 bases. V was pared by 5 bases and J by 3 bases, with 4 bases of the junction left unmatched. The germline gives CDR1 SGHTA, CDR2 FQGTGA. The CDR3 length is 15 residues. This CDR3 reads CASSQSSGGEETQYF. CDR3 DNA sequence: TGTGCCAGCAGCCAATCTAGCGGGGGGGAAGAGACCCAGTACTTC.

The chain is built from TRBV28 and TRBJ2-6; D unresolved. Germline V CDR1 and CDR2: MDHEN, SYDVKM. The V gene lost 3 bases and the J gene lost 0 bases, with 3 bases spanning the gap. This CDR3 is 14 amino acids long. CDR3 residues: CASSFGSGANVLTF. The CDR3 bases are TGTGCCAGCAGTTTCGGCTCTGGGGCCAACGTCCTGACTTTC.

J is TRBJ2-5 and V is TRBV9, with a possible D match to TRBD2 (6 bases). The CDR3 consists of 14 residues. The V end was cut by 0 bases, the J end by 5 bases, with 11 bases between. Germline lookup yields CDR1 SGDLS and CDR2 YYNGEE. The CDR3 DNA sequence: TGTGCCAGCAGCGTAGGGAGGGAGGCGGAGACCCAGTACTTC. Translated, it gives CASSVGREAETQYF.